These 20 T cell receptor beta chains were sequenced from one sample in a study of T cell repertoires in cytomegalovirus infection. TCRdb passed the reads through MiXCR, listing each CDR3 protein once. The sample holds around 310,000 distinct CDR3 sequences, about 27% seen once. Their target antigens are unknown. The specimen was cultured PBMCs, collected from culture after CMV antigen stimulation. The receptor source for this set is a human donor in good health (CMV status not recorded). Some clones in this sample may be carry-over from other donors' samples.

V is TRBV7-8 and J is TRBJ2-3; D unclear. CDR3 length equals 14 residues. Between the trimmed V and J ends, which lost 1 base and 6 bases, there was a span of 11 bases. Germline values: CDR1 SGHVS, CDR2 FQNEAQ. The CDR3 coding sequence is TGTGCCAGCAGCTTAGGGGCAGTGGAGGATACGCAGTATTTT. It encodes CASSLGAVEDTQYF.

The chain carries TRBV7-9 and TRBJ2-1; 7 bases agree with TRBD1. The V segment lost 5 bases and the J segment 7 bases; nucleotides outside the gene matches: 8. From germline, CDR1 is SEHNR and CDR2 FQNEAQ (reference sequence). The CDR3 extends over 14 amino acids. CDR3 DNA sequence: TGTGCCAGCAGCCGAGCCCGACAGGGTAATGAGCAGTTCTTC. It yields the protein CASSRARQGNEQFF. Variable domain in full (rest from reference TRBV7-9 and TRBJ2-1): DTGVSQNPRHKITKRGQNVTFRCDPISEHNRLYWYRQTLGQGPEFLTYFQNEAQLEKSRLLSDRFSAERPKGSFSTLEIQRTEQGDSAMYLCASSRARQGNEQFFGPGTRLTVL.

The table lists this clonotype with a few counts. The CDR3, as DNA: TGTGCCAGCAGTTCCCCCCCGAAATACGAGCAGTACTTC. It codes for CASSSPPKYEQYF. This chain joins TRBV28 and TRBJ2-7; D gene unclear. The CDR3 contains 13 residues. V lost 4 bases to trimming and J lost 4 bases, with 11 bases between them. Germline V gene sequence: CDR1 MDHEN, CDR2 SYDVKM.

The table lists this clonotype with a few counts. The V and J genes are TRBV6-8 and TRBJ2-2; tentatively, D is TRBD2 (7 bases). The length of the CDR3 is 16 residues. The germline V gene encodes CDR1 MNHGY and CDR2 SAAAGT. V lost 6 bases and J 4 bases, leaving 18 bases between the germline ends. This CDR3 reads CASRPGGGGSTGELFF. CDR3 DNA sequence: TGTGCCAGCAGACCTGGGGGGGGCGGAAGCACCGGGGAGCTGTTTTTT.

In nucleotides, the CDR3 is TGTGCCAGCAGTTTCCGGGGGGGGGCCCGAAGCGGGGAGCTGTTTTTT. It codes for CASSFRGGARSGELFF. The chain recombines TRBV6-5 with TRBJ2-2, with TRBD2 matching over 8 bases. V was clipped by 4 bases and J by 7 bases; unmatched bases: 11. The CDR3 runs to 16 residues. CDR1 is MNHEY, CDR2 SVGAGI, per germline.

J is TRBJ1-1 and V is TRBV10-3; D is perhaps TRBD1 (6 bases). The CDR3 totals 12 residues. Looked up from germline, CDR1 is ENHRY and CDR2 is SYGVKD. V was clipped by 2 bases and J by 8 bases, with 9 bases between them. CDR3: CAISEGGPEAFF. CDR3 nucleotide sequence: TGTGCCATCAGTGAGGGGGGGCCCGAAGCTTTCTTT.

This clonotype was recorded at least ten times. The chain carries TRBV7-2 and TRBJ1-5, with D unresolved. CDR3 length equals 12 residues. Germline V lookup: CDR1 SGHTA, CDR2 FQGNSA. V was trimmed by 1 base and J by 11 bases, leaving 9 bases between them. CDR3 protein: CASSLEVGSQHF. The CDR3, as DNA: TGTGCCAGCAGCTTAGAGGTTGGGTCCCAGCATTTT. Using reference TRBV7-2 and TRBJ1-5 for the parts outside the CDR3, the full variable domain is GAGVSQSPSNKVTEKGKDVELRCDPISGHTALYWYRQSLGQGLEFLIYFQGNSAPDKSGLPSDRFSAERTGGSVSTLTIQRTQQEDSAVYLCASSLEVGSQHFGDGTRLSIL.

This clonotype was detected only a few times. The chain couples TRBV20-1 to TRBJ1-4; 8 bases map to TRBD1. CDR1 is DFQATT and CDR2 is SNEGSKA in the germline V gene (reference sequence). With V trimmed by 5 bases and J by 7 bases, 12 bases remained unmatched. CDR3 size: 15 residues. CDR3 loop: CSAGRQGSSVEKLFF. The CDR3 nucleotides read TGCAGTGCTGGGAGACAGGGGTCGTCTGTTGAAAAACTGTTTTTT.

In this sample, this clonotype turned up a few times. The CDR3 reads CASSLPQGHKNIQYF. Here the CDR3 DNA reads TGTGCCAGCAGCCTCCCACAAGGACACAAAAACATTCAGTACTTC. The chain has TRBV12-3 or TRBV12-4 and TRBJ2-4, with D possibly TRBD1 on 5 matching bases. The V end lost 6 bases, the J end lost 3 bases, and 15 bases lay between the germline ends. The CDR3 extends over 15 amino acids.

This clonotype was observed a handful of times. The chain is built from TRBV7-3 and TRBJ2-1; TRBD1 might be the D (6 bases). Between the trimmed V and J ends, which lost 2 bases and 2 bases, there was a span of 10 bases. From germline, CDR1 is SGHTA and CDR2 FQGTGA. This CDR3 region has 15 residues. The CDR3 region is CASSLEQGPYNEQFF. In DNA, the CDR3 is TGTGCCAGCAGCTTAGAACAGGGACCCTACAATGAGCAGTTCTTC. The full variable domain, rest sourced from reference TRBV7-3 and TRBJ2-1, is GAGVSQTPSNKVTEKGKYVELRCDPISGHTALYWYRQSLGQGPEFLIYFQGTGAADDSGLPNDRFFAVRPEGSVSTLKIQRTERGDSAVYLCASSLEQGPYNEQFFGPGTRLTVL.

This clonotype showed up many times. J is TRBJ2-4 and V is TRBV20-1; 9 bases are shared with TRBD2. CDR1 DFQATT and CDR2 SNEGSKA come from the germline V gene (reference sequence). The CDR3 has 14 amino acids. V lost 6 bases to trimming and J lost 8 bases; unmatched junction nucleotides: 11. CDR3 in DNA: TGCAGTGCCAACAGCGGGGGGCCTAAGGACATTCAGTACTTC. Residues: CSANSGGPKDIQYF.

This clonotype was detected a few times. V gene TRBV7-2 combines with J gene TRBJ2-5; D is unresolved. The V end lost 1 base, the J end lost 8 bases, and 11 bases lay between the germline ends. The germline CDR1 and CDR2 sequences are SGHTA and FQGNSA. The CDR3 totals 13 residues. The chain's CDR3 is CASSLDDIRTQYF. In DNA, the CDR3 is TGTGCCAGCAGCTTAGATGACATTAGAACCCAGTACTTC.

This clonotype turned up a few times. This chain uses TRBV27 with TRBJ1-1; TRBD1 is a possible D gene (6 bases). This CDR3 is built from 16 residues. The V gene's germline CDR1 is MNHEY and CDR2 SMNVEV (reference sequence). V gave up 4 bases and J gave up 2 bases, with 17 bases separating them. CDR3 sequence (DNA): TGTGCCAGCAGTTCCCCCACTGGGGGGCCCAACACTGAAGCTTTCTTT. Protein: CASSSPTGGPNTEAFF.

This clonotype was seen more than once but under ten times. The chain recombines TRBV20-1 with TRBJ2-7; D unclear. V was shortened by 0 bases and J by 2 bases, with 8 bases between the two germline ends. Germline V gene lookup returns CDR1 DFQATT and CDR2 SNEGSKA (reference sequence). The CDR3 is made up of 13 amino acids. CDR3 bases: TGCAGTGCTAGAGATCGCCAGACCTACGAGCAGTACTTC. It codes for CSARDRQTYEQYF.

This clonotype was seen only a few times. The chain couples TRBV19 to TRBJ1-2; 9 bases fit TRBD1. The CDR3 contains 13 residues. Trimming took 8 bases from V and 6 from J; bases not matched to a gene: 7. Germline V CDR1 and CDR2: LNHDA, SQIVND (reference sequence). The CDR3 loop reads CASRGQGFNGYTF. For the CDR3, the DNA is TGTGCCAGTCGGGGACAGGGCTTTAATGGCTACACCTTC.

The sample holds a few counts of this clonotype. The chain recombines TRBV7-2 with TRBJ2-3; D unresolved. The V end lost 2 bases, the J end lost 4 bases, and 10 bases lay between the germline ends. This CDR3 is 14 amino acids long. From germline, CDR1 is SGHTA and CDR2 FQGNSA. CDR3 bases: TGTGCCAGCAGCTTACAAACCGCCGCAGATACGCAGTATTTT. This codes for CASSLQTAADTQYF.

This clonotype was recorded at least ten times. The chain combines TRBV2 with TRBJ2-1; TRBD2 matches 11 bases. The CDR3 totals 15 residues. Germline V gene lookup returns CDR1 SNHLY and CDR2 FYNNEI. V dropped 6 bases and J dropped 5; count of bases not matched to a gene: 6. In nucleotides, the CDR3 is TGTGCCAGCAGGCCCACTAGCGGGGGAAACAATGAGCAGTTCTTC. Encoded protein: CASRPTSGGNNEQFF.

This clonotype has only a few counts. V usage is TRBV7-6 and J usage is TRBJ2-1, with D possibly being TRBD2 (5 bases). The CDR3 totals 21 residues. Deletions cut 5 bases from V and 0 bases from J, with 29 bases between. Looked up from germline, CDR1 is SGHVS and CDR2 is FNYEAQ. The CDR3 DNA sequence: TGTGCCAGCAGCCCGACCCAACCGGGATATCCTACTTCCCTCTCCTACAATGAGCAGTTCTTC. It translates to CASSPTQPGYPTSLSYNEQFF.

The chain combines TRBV5-1 with TRBJ2-1; TRBD1 matches at 7 bases. CDR3 length equals 15 residues. The germline gives CDR1 SGHRS, CDR2 YFSETQ. Trimming removed 3 bases from V and 6 bases from J; junction bases left unmatched: 9. Here the CDR3 DNA reads TGCGCCAGCAGCTCCCGGGACCCAGGGGGCAATGAGCAGTTCTTC. Encoded protein: CASSSRDPGGNEQFF. Filled out from reference TRBV5-1 and TRBJ2-1, the complete variable domain reads KAGVTQTPRYLIKTRGQQVTLSCSPISGHRSVSWYQQTPGQGLQFLFEYFSETQRNKGNFPGRFSGRQFSNSRSEMNVSTLELGDSALYLCASSSRDPGGNEQFFGPGTRLTVL.

V is TRBV30 and J is TRBJ2-1; 13 bases are a match to TRBD2. Trimming cost V 4 bases and J 7 bases; bases outside gene matches: 13. Germline V lookup: CDR1 GTSNPN, CDR2 SVGIG (reference sequence). This CDR3 is built from 17 residues. The CDR3 here is CAWKIHLGLAGVNEQFF. The CDR3 DNA follows: TGTGCCTGGAAGATACACCTTGGACTAGCGGGAGTAAATGAGCAGTTCTTC.